The table lists the clone carrying this T cell receptor (beta chain) with a count of one. Its antigen is unknown. Libraries were prepared by immunoSEQ multiplex PCR; TCRdb keeps only in-frame clonotypes and omits some of them. The profile covers fewer than 40,000 clones, with about 93% appearing a single time and over 0.2% taken by the ten largest. CDR3 size: 15 residues. Germline V gene sequence: CDR1 LGHNA, CDR2 YNFKEQ. The V gene end was trimmed by 4 bases and the J gene end by 5 bases; junction bases not matched to a gene: 6. These data are taken from a study of T cells after posttransplantation cyclophosphamide. Study-level results: Skin or GI-infiltrating T cells shared few TRB sequences with blood. Donor-recipient repertoire similarity was low at 1-2 months, rising over year one. Recipient CMV seropositivity and CMV reactivation strongly tracked TRB clonality.

The naive gate required viable CD3+CD4+ or CD3+CD8+ cells with CCR7+CD45RA+CD45RO-CD95-CD27+CD28+ phenotype. On the day of bone marrow donation, the related graft donor provided peripheral blood. Sequencing was done on a sample of naive CD4+ T cells sorted from PBMCs. The source is a woman aged 55 to 70 in good health, CMV-negative, and a related stem cell transplant donor. The chain links TRBV4-2 to TRBJ2-2; 8 nucleotides line up with TRBD1. In nucleotides, the CDR3 is TGTGCCAGCAGCCGGGCAGGGGGCGCGACCGGGGAGCTGTTTTTT. Its protein product is CASSRAGGATGELFF.